Included here is one T cell receptor (beta chain) sequence, with context. This CDR3 is 15 amino acids long. Trimming removed 7 bases from V and 0 bases from J, with 13 bases in between. The germline V gene encodes CDR1 SGHRS and CDR2 YFSETQ. The data derive from a study of blood T cell repertoires in COVID-19. Using immunoSEQ multiplex PCR, the repertoire was profiled, and TCRdb retains in-frame clones only, with some absent. The table includes a few hundred thousand clones, roughly 80% detected once. The sample was peripheral blood. V and J are TRBV5-1 and TRBJ1-4, with D uncertain. This TCR was sampled from a woman aged 60-70 years with acute or convalescent COVID-19. This CDR3 reads CASGVGSSTNEKLFF. The CDR3 DNA is TGCGCCAGCGGAGTTGGGTCCTCAACTAATGAAAAACTGTTTTTT.